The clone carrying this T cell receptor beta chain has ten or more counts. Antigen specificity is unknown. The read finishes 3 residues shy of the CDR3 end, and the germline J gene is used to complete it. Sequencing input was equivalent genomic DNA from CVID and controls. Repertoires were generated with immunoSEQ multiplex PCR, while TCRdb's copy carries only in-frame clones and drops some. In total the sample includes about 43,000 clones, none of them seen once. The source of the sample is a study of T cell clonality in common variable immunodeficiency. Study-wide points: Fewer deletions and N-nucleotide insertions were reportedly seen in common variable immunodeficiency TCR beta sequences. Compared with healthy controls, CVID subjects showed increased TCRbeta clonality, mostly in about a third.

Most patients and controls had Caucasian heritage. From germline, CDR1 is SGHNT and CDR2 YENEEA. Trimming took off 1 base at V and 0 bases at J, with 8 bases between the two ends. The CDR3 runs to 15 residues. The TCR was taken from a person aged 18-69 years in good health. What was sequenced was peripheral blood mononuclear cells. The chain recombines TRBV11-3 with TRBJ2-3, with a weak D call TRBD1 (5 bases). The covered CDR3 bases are TGTGCCAGCAGCTTAGGGGGCGGTAGCACAGATACG. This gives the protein CASSLGGGSTDT. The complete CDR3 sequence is CASSLGGGSTDTQYF. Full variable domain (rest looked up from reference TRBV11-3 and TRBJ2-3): EAGVVQSPRYKIIEKKQPVAFWCNPISGHNTLYWYLQNLGQGPELLIRYENEEAVDDSQLPKDRFSAERLKGVDSTLKIQPAELGDSAVYLCASSLGGGSTDTQYFGPGTRLTVL.